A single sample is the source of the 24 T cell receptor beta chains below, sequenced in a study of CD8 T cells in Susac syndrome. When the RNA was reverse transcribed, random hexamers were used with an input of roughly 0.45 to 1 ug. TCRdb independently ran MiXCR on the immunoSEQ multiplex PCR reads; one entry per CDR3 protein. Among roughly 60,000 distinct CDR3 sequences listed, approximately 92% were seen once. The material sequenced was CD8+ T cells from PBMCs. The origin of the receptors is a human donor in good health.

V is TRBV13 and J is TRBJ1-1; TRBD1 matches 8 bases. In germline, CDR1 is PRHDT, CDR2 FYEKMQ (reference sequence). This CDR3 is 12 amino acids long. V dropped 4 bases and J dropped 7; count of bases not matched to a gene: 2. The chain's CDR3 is CASSSDRGEAFF. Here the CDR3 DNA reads TGTGCCAGCAGCTCCGACAGGGGTGAAGCTTTCTTT.

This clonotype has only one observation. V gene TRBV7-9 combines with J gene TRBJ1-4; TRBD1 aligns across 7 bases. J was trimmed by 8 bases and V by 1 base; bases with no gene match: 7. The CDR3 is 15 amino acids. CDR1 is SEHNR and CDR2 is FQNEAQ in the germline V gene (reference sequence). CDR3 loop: CASSLVGTEEEKLFF. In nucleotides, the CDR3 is TGTGCCAGCAGCTTAGTAGGGACAGAAGAGGAAAAACTGTTTTTT. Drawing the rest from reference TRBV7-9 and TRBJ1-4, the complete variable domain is DTGVSQNPRHKITKRGQNVTFRCDPISEHNRLYWYRQTLGQGPEFLTYFQNEAQLEKSRLLSDRFSAERPKGSFSTLEIQRTEQGDSAMYLCASSLVGTEEEKLFFGSGTQLSVL.

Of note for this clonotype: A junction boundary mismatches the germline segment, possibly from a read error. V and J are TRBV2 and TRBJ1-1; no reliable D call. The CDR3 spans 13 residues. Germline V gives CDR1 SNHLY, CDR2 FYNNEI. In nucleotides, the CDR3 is TGTGCCAGCGGTGAGAGGACGAACACTGAAGCTTTCTTT. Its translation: CASGERTNTEAFF.

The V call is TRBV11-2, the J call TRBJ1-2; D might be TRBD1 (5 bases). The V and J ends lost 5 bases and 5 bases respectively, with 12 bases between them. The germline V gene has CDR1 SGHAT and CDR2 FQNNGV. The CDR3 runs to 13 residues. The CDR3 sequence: CASSTGLGYGYTF. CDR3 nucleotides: TGTGCCAGCAGCACAGGACTGGGATATGGCTACACCTTC. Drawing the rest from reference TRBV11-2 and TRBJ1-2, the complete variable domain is EAGVAQSPRYKIIEKRQSVAFWCNPISGHATLYWYQQILGQGPKLLIQFQNNGVVDDSQLPKDRFSAERLKGVDSTLKIQPAKLEDSAVYLCASSTGLGYGYTFGSGTRLTVV.

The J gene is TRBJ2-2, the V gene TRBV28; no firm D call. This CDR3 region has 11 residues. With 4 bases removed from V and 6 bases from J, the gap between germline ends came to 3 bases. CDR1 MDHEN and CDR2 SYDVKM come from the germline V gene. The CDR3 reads CASSYPGELFF. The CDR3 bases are TGTGCCAGCAGTTATCCCGGGGAGCTGTTTTTT. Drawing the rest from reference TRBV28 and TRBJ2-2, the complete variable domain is DVKVTQSSRYLVKRTGEKVFLECVQDMDHENMFWYRQDPGLGLRLIYFSYDVKMKEKGDIPEGYSVSREKKERFSLILESASTNQTSMYLCASSYPGELFFGEGSRLTVL.

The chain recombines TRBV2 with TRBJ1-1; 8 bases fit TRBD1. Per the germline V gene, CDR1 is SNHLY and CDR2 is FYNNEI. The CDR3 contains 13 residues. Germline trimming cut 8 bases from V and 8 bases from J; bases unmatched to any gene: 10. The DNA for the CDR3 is TGTGCCAGCGGATTGACAGGGGTTTTGGAAGCTTTCTTT. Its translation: CASGLTGVLEAFF.

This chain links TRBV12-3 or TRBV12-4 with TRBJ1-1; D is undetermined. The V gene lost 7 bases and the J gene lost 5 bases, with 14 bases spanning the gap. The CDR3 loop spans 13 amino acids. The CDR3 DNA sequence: TGTGCCAGCATCTTGGGTGGCGGTACTGAAGCTTTCTTT. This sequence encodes CASILGGGTEAFF.

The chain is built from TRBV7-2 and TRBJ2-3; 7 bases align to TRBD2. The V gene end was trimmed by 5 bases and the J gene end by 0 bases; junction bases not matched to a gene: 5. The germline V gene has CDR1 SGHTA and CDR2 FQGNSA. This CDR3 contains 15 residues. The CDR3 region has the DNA TGTGCCAGCAGCCTTCTAGCGGTCAGCACAGATACGCAGTATTTT. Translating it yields CASSLLAVSTDTQYF.

For the CDR3, the DNA is TGTGCCAGCAGCCCTACAGGGGTGGGGGGCTACACCTTC. The encoded protein is CASSPTGVGGYTF. This chain joins TRBV12-3 or TRBV12-4 and TRBJ1-2; TRBD1 matches 7 bases. The CDR3 is 13 amino acids. V gave up 6 bases and J gave up 8 bases; unmatched junction bases: 9.

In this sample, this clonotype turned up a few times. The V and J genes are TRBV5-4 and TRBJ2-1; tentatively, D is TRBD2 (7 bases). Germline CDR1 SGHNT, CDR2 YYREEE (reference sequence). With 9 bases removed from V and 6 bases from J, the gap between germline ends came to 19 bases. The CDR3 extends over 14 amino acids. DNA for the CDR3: TGTGCCACTCATCATGGGGGGGCACTCAATGAGCAGTTCTTC. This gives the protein CATHHGGALNEQFF. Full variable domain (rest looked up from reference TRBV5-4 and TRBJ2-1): ETGVTQSPTHLIKTRGQQVTLRCSSQSGHNTVSWYQQALGQGPQFIFQYYREEENGRGNFPPRFSGLQFPNYSSELNVNALELDDSALYLCATHHGGALNEQFFGPGTRLTVL.

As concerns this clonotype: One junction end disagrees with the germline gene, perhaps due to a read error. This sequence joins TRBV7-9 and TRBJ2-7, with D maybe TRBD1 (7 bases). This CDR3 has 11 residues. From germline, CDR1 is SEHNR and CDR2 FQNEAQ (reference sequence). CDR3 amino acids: CASSLGGQRDF. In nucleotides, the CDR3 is TGTGCCAGCAGCTTAGGGGGACAGCGGGACTTC.

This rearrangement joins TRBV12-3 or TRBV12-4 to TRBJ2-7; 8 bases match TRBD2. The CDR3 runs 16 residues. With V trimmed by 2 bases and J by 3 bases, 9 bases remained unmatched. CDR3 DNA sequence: TGTGCCAGCAGTTTATATGTGCGGGGGGCTGGCTACGAGCAGTACTTC. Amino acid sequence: CASSLYVRGAGYEQYF.

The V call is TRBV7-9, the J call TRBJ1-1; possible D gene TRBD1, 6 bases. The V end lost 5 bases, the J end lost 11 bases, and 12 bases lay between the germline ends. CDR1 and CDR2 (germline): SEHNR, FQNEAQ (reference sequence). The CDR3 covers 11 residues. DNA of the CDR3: TGTGCCAGCAGCAGACAGGTTGTGGCTTTCTTT. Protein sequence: CASSRQVVAFF.

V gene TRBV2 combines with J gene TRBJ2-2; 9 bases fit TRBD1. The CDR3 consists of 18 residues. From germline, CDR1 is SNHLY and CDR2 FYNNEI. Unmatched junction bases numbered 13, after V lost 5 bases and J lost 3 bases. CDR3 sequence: CASSPLPPGTGYTGELFF. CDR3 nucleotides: TGTGCCAGCAGTCCGCTTCCGCCCGGGACAGGGTACACCGGGGAGCTGTTTTTT.

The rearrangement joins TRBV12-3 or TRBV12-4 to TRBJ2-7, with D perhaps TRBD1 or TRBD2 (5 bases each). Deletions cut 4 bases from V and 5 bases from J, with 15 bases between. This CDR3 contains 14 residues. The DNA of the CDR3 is TGTGCCAGCAGTTCGGTCGGGGCGTGGGACGAGCAGTACTTC. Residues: CASSSVGAWDEQYF.

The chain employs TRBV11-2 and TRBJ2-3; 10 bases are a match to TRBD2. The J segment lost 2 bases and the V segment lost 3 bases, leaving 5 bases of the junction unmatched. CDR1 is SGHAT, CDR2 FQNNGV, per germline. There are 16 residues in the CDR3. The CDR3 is CASSFASGGVTDTQYF. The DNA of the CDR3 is TGTGCCAGCAGCTTTGCTAGCGGGGGTGTCACAGATACGCAGTATTTT.

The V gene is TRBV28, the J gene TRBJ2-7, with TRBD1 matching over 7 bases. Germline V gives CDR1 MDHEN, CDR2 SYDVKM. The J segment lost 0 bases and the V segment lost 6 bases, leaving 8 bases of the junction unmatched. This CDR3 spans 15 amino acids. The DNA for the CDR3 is TGTGCCAGCAGATCGGACAGGTCGAGCTCCTACGAGCAGTACTTC. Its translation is CASRSDRSSSYEQYF.

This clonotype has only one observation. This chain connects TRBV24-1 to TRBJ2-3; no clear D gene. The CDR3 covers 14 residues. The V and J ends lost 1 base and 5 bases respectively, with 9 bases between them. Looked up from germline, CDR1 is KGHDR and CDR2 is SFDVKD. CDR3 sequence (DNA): TGTGCCACCAGTGATTTAGGGATTGGAGATACGCAGTATTTT. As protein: CATSDLGIGDTQYF.

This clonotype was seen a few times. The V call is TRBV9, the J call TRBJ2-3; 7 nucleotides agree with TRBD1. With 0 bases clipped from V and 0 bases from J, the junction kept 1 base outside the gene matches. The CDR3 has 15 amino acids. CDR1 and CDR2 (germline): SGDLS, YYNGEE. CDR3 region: CASSVEGASTDTQYF. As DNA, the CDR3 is TGTGCCAGCAGCGTAGAGGGGGCGAGCACAGATACGCAGTATTTT.

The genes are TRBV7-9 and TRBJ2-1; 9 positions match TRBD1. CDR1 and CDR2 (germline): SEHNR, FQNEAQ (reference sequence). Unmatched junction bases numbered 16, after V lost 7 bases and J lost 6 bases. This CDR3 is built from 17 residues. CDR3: CASNPLAGDRVFNEQFF. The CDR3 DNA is TGTGCCAGCAACCCACTTGCGGGGGACAGGGTTTTCAATGAGCAGTTCTTC. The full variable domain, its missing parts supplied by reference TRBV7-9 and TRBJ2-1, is DTGVSQNPRHKITKRGQNVTFRCDPISEHNRLYWYRQTLGQGPEFLTYFQNEAQLEKSRLLSDRFSAERPKGSFSTLEIQRTEQGDSAMYLCASNPLAGDRVFNEQFFGPGTRLTVL.

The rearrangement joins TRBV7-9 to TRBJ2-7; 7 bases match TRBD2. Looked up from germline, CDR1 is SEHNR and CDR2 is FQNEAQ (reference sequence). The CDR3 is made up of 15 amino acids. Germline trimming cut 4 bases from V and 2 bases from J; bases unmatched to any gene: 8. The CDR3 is CASSSKRGNPYEQYF. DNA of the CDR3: TGTGCCAGCAGCTCCAAGCGGGGCAACCCCTACGAGCAGTACTTC.

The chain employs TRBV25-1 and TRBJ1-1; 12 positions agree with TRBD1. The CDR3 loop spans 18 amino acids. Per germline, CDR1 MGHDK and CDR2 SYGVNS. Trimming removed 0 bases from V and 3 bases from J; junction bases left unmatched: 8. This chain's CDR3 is CASSEYLGDRGPHTEAFF. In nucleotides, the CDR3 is TGTGCCAGCAGTGAATATTTGGGGGACAGGGGGCCGCACACTGAAGCTTTCTTT. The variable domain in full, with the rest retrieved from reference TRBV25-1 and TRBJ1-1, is EADIYQTPRYLVIGTGKKITLECSQTMGHDKMYWYQQDPGMELHLIHYSYGVNSTEKGDLSSESTVSRIRTEHFPLTLESARPSHTSQYLCASSEYLGDRGPHTEAFFGQGTRLTVV.

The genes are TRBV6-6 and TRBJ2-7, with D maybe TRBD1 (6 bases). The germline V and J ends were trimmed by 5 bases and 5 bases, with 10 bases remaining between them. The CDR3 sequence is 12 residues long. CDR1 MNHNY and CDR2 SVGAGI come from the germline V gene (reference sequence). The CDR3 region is CASSSNRDEQYF. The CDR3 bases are TGTGCCAGCAGTAGTAACAGGGACGAGCAGTACTTC.

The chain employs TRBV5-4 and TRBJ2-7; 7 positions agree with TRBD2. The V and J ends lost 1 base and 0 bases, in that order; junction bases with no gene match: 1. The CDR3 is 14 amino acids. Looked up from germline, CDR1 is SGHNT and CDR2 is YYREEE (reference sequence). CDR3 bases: TGTGCCAGCAGCTTGTCTAGCGGCTCCTACGAGCAGTACTTC. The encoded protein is CASSLSSGSYEQYF.